These 20 T cell receptor beta chains were sequenced from one sample in a study of identical twins. TCRdb passed the 5' RACE reads through MiXCR, listing each CDR3 protein once. This table has roughly 1.6 million distinct CDR3 sequences, about 31% appearing once. Sample: cord blood. These receptors all come from a newborn girl in good health.

Only a few counts were recorded for this clonotype. The chain combines TRBV20-1 with TRBJ2-4; D is unresolved. Between the trimmed V and J ends, which lost 3 bases and 0 bases, there was a span of 12 bases. From germline, CDR1 is DFQATT and CDR2 SNEGSKA (reference sequence). The CDR3 has 15 amino acids. In DNA, the CDR3 is TGCAGTGCTAGTCAAGGCAGCCTAGCCAAAAACATTCAGTACTTC. Amino acids: CSASQGSLAKNIQYF.

The rearrangement joins TRBV5-1 to TRBJ2-6, with 10 nucleotides matching TRBD1. The J segment lost 0 bases and the V segment lost 3 bases, leaving 3 bases of the junction unmatched. CDR1 SGHRS and CDR2 YFSETQ come from the germline V gene. This CDR3 is 17 amino acids long. The CDR3 loop reads CASSWDRGSSGANVLTF. For the CDR3, the DNA is TGCGCCAGCAGCTGGGACAGGGGAAGCTCTGGGGCCAACGTCCTGACTTTC.

J is TRBJ2-3 and V is TRBV4-1; 7 bases are shared with TRBD2. V lost 1 base to trimming and J lost 3 bases; unmatched junction nucleotides: 4. Germline V gives CDR1 MGHRA, CDR2 YSYEKL. The CDR3 has 15 amino acids. CDR3 amino acids: CASSQVGLHTDTQYF. The CDR3 DNA reads TGCGCCAGCAGCCAAGTGGGACTACATACAGATACGCAGTATTTT.

The CDR3, as DNA: TGTGCCAGCAGTGGGGGGGGATTTCCTTATAATTCACCCCTCCACTTT. Its protein is CASSGGGFPYNSPLHF. V gene TRBV6-1 combines with J gene TRBJ1-6; the D gene is possibly TRBD1 (5 bases). CDR1 MNHNS and CDR2 SASEGT come from the germline V gene. The V end lost 4 bases, the J end lost 4 bases, and 14 bases lay between the germline ends. This CDR3 has 16 residues.

This clonotype was recorded many times. The chain carries TRBV9 and TRBJ1-4; tentatively, D is TRBD1 (5 bases). V was trimmed by 0 bases and J by 0 bases, leaving 6 bases between them. Germline lookup yields CDR1 SGDLS and CDR2 YYNGEE. This CDR3 has 15 amino acids. CDR3 amino acids: CASSVGRATNEKLFF. For the CDR3, the DNA is TGTGCCAGCAGCGTAGGCAGGGCAACTAATGAAAAACTGTTTTTT.

This clonotype appeared a few times. This sequence joins TRBV2 and TRBJ2-7; 8 bases line up with TRBD1. This CDR3 region has 15 residues. Germline V lookup: CDR1 SNHLY, CDR2 FYNNEI. Unmatched junction bases numbered 11, after V lost 8 bases and J lost 2 bases. The CDR3 DNA reads TGTGCCAGCTCCAGATACAGGGGGTGGACCTACGAGCAGTACTTC. As protein: CASSRYRGWTYEQYF.

Points on this clonotype: Its ends do not fully match the called genes, so a read error is possible. This chain links TRBV5-5 with TRBJ2-1; TRBD1 matches at 11 bases. CDR1 SGHKS and CDR2 YYEKEE come from the germline V gene (reference sequence). The length of the CDR3 is 15 residues. CDR3 sequence reads: CASSLFRTGGDERFF. The CDR3 bases are TGTGCCAGCAGCTTGTTCAGGACAGGGGGCGATGAGCGGTTCTTC.

Regarding this clonotype: A much larger clone is a single base away; this may be a read error. V is TRBV5-4 and J is TRBJ2-1; 7 bases agree with TRBD1. CDR1 is SGHNT and CDR2 is YYREEE in the germline V gene (reference sequence). The CDR3 runs to 13 residues. The junction had 4 bases not matched to a gene; V was cut back by 5 bases and J by 5 bases. CDR3 DNA sequence: TGTGCCAGCAGGTCCGGGACAGACAATGAGCAGTTCTTC. Its protein is CASRSGTDNEQFF. The whole variable domain, filled in from reference TRBV5-4 and TRBJ2-1, reads ETGVTQSPTHLIKTRGQQVTLRCSSQSGHNTVSWYQQALGQGPQFIFQYYREEENGRGNFPPRFSGLQFPNYSSELNVNALELDDSALYLCASRSGTDNEQFFGPGTRLTVL.

This clonotype was detected a few times. The V gene is TRBV2, the J gene TRBJ2-3; no definite D call. The CDR3 is made up of 15 amino acids. V dropped 5 bases and J dropped 6 bases, with 18 bases sitting between them. CDR1 and CDR2 (germline): SNHLY, FYNNEI. The CDR3: CASSPAPTAADTQYF. As DNA, the CDR3 is TGTGCCAGCAGTCCAGCCCCGACTGCTGCTGATACGCAGTATTTT.

The chain employs TRBV12-3 or TRBV12-4 and TRBJ1-2, with 7 bases matching TRBD1. Trimming took 6 bases from V and 4 from J; bases not matched to a gene: 11. CDR3 length: 15 amino acids. The DNA of the CDR3 is TGTGCCAGCAGACAAAGGGGGACAGACCGCTATGGCTACACCTTC. Its translation is CASRQRGTDRYGYTF.

This rearrangement joins TRBV5-1 to TRBJ2-7; a weak D match, TRBD2 (5 bases). V shed 1 base and J shed 5 bases, with 10 bases lying between them. The V gene's germline CDR1 is SGHRS and CDR2 YFSETQ. CDR3 length: 13 amino acids. For the CDR3, the DNA is TGCGCCAGCAGCTTGTACGCGGGCGACGAGCAGTACTTC. It is translated as CASSLYAGDEQYF.

This chain's CDR3 is CASSPRGAGLGNEQYF. As DNA, the CDR3 is TGTGCCAGCAGCCCCCGGGGGGCGGGCCTGGGGAATGAGCAGTACTTC. The genes are TRBV6-6 and TRBJ2-7; D may be TRBD2 (7 bases). The CDR3 is made up of 16 amino acids. Trimming shortened V by 6 bases and J by 7 bases, and 25 bases separated the two germline ends. Per germline, CDR1 MNHNY and CDR2 SVGAGI (reference sequence).

This clonotype was seen at least ten times. The chain links TRBV4-2 to TRBJ2-5; weak D call: TRBD2 (5 bases). Trimming removed 1 base at V and 1 base at J, with 10 bases between. This CDR3 has 15 amino acids. Germline CDR1 and CDR2: LGHNA and YNFKEQ. CDR3 residues: CASSQVSRVQETQYF. CDR3 bases: TGTGCCAGCAGCCAAGTTTCGCGGGTCCAAGAGACCCAGTACTTC.

In this sample, this clonotype turned up a few times. CDR3 coding DNA: TGTGCCAGCAGTTTAGCCGGACTAGCGGGGTACTTC. Protein sequence: CASSLAGLAGYF. The chain joins TRBV12-3 or TRBV12-4 to TRBJ2-5, with TRBD2 matching 11 bases. CDR3 length equals 12 residues. V lost 0 bases to trimming and J lost 13 bases; unmatched junction nucleotides: 1.

The V gene is TRBV12-3 or TRBV12-4, the J gene TRBJ1-5, with a weak D call TRBD1 (6 bases). The CDR3 sequence is 15 residues long. V lost 3 bases and J lost 2, with 11 bases in between. The CDR3: CASSLFGGRNQPQHF. The CDR3 DNA is TGTGCCAGCAGTTTGTTTGGGGGCCGCAATCAGCCCCAGCATTTT.

The CDR3 bases are TGCAGTGCTAGACTACTAGCGGGTCTGGCCCCCGCCGAGCAGTTCTTC. Residues: CSARLLAGLAPAEQFF. The chain has TRBV20-1 and TRBJ2-1; 9 positions match TRBD2. The germline gives CDR1 DFQATT, CDR2 SNEGSKA (reference sequence). Germline trimming cut 2 bases from V and 10 bases from J; bases unmatched to any gene: 15. The CDR3 sequence is 16 residues long.

The J gene is TRBJ2-5, the V gene TRBV11-2; unclear D gene. The V end lost 7 bases, the J end lost 5 bases, and 8 bases lay between the germline ends. Germline V gene sequence: CDR1 SGHAT, CDR2 FQNNGV. This CDR3 has 11 residues. CDR3: CASTLSETQYF. The CDR3 DNA is TGTGCCAGCACCCTTAGCGAGACCCAGTACTTC.

This clonotype was counted only a few times. The CDR3 DNA follows: TGTGCCAGCAGCTTAGGAACAGTTCGCTTAGCCAAAAACATTCAGTACTTC. Translation gives CASSLGTVRLAKNIQYF. This chain links TRBV7-2 with TRBJ2-4; no reliable D call. V was clipped by 1 base and J by 0 bases, with 13 bases between them. CDR1 and CDR2 from the germline V gene are SGHTA and FQGNSA. The CDR3 is 17 amino acids. Together with reference TRBV7-2 and TRBJ2-4, the CDR3 gives the full variable domain: GAGVSQSPSNKVTEKGKDVELRCDPISGHTALYWYRQSLGQGLEFLIYFQGNSAPDKSGLPSDRFSAERTGGSVSTLTIQRTQQEDSAVYLCASSLGTVRLAKNIQYFGAGTRLSVL.

The chain links TRBV12-3 or TRBV12-4 to TRBJ1-6; tentative D call: TRBD1 (6 bases). Trimming took off 2 bases at V and 9 bases at J, with 14 bases between the two ends. The CDR3 has 15 residues. CDR3 in amino acids: CASSLTQGWSSPLHF. CDR3 in DNA: TGTGCCAGCAGTTTAACCCAGGGGTGGAGTTCACCCCTCCACTTT.

V and J are TRBV12-3 or TRBV12-4 and TRBJ1-2; D remains ambiguous. V lost 5 bases and J 5 bases, leaving 9 bases between the germline ends. This CDR3 spans 12 amino acids. In DNA form, the CDR3 reads TGTGCCAGCAGTCCCGGGATGTATGGCTACACCTTC. Encoded protein: CASSPGMYGYTF.